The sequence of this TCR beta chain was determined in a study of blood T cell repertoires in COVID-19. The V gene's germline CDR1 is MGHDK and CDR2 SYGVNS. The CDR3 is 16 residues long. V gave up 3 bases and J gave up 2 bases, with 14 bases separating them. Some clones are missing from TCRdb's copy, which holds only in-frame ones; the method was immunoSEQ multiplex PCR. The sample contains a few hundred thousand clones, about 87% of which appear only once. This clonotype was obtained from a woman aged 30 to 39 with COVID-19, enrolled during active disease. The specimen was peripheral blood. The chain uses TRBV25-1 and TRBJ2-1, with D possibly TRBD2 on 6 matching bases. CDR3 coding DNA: TGTGCCAGCAGTGAGGAGGGTGGGAGGACCTACAATGAGCAGTTCTTC. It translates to CASSEEGGRTYNEQFF.